This TCR beta chain was captured in a study of identifying expanded T cells in peripheral blood. Regarding this clone: The antigen remains unidentified.

The CDR3 totals 15 residues. Trimming left V 2 bases short and J 6 bases short, with 13 bases between. Germline-derived CDR1 and CDR2 are LGHNA and YSLEER. The method was immunoSEQ multiplex PCR; TCRdb's version includes in-frame clones alone and lacks a portion of them. This sample has about 100,000 clones, with around nine tenths found just once. Overall study results and limits: Over about two and four weeks, about 15 and 19 clones changed, versus approximately 1.1 between replicates.

No infections or other immune events were documented during collection. The chain carries TRBV4-3 and TRBJ2-2, with D possibly matching TRBD1 (6 bases). The sequenced material came from blood. This TCR was recovered from a person between 18 and 75 years old in good health. CDR3 DNA: TGCGCCAGCAGCCAACAACAGGGATACCCCGGGGAGCTGTTTTTT. Its protein is CASSQQQGYPGELFF.